This T cell receptor beta chain was recovered during a study of regulatory T cells in long-lasting Graves disease listed by TCRdb under 2021. About the study as a whole: Persistent Graves' disease was defined as persistently positive TSH receptor autoantibodies together with antithyroid drug treatment for over 5 years. Antithyroid drugs had been taken for about 10.3 years on average by persistent Graves' disease patients in the clinical cohort. This study used TCR sequencing and RNA sequencing of peripheral blood to compare persistent Graves' disease patients against newly diagnosed Graves' disease patients. TCR sequencing covered approximately 13 persistent and approximately 20 newly diagnosed Graves' disease patients, some 33 samples in total. The study was conducted in China and was registered as a clinical trial. Broad study findings and their caveats: Only the TCR beta chain was sequenced and analyzed. More public clonotypes were shared among persistent patients (roughly 2,700) than among newly diagnosed patients (approximately 930). Persistent Graves' disease patients showed lower TCR Shannon entropy and fewer highly expanded clones than newly diagnosed patients, suggesting clonal expansion. The study examined only peripheral blood because the primary lesion, thyroid tissue, could not be accessed. The authors noted that the small sample size was a limitation that may lower accuracy. TRBV28, TRBJ1-2 and TRBJ2-5 were preferentially used in persistent disease, while TRBV20-1 and TRBJ2-1 were favored in newly diagnosed disease.

The germline V gene (reference sequence) provides CDR1 SEHNR and CDR2 FQNEAQ. The junction carries 15 bases between V and J, which are trimmed by 6 bases and 0 bases respectively. There are 17 amino acids in the CDR3, from cysteine to phenylalanine inclusive. Here the CDR3 DNA is all that survives: 51 bases in frame from base 1. Of note for this clonotype: Its antigen is unknown. No quality values exist for individual bases; no much larger clone is one base distant.

The time point label here, explained by the study, means: persistent/refractory GD, antithyroid drugs over 5 years with positive TRAb. For both TCR sequencing and RNA sequencing, RNA was extracted from PBMCs in TRIzol. The diagnosis of Graves' disease followed American Thyroid Association guidelines. Recruitment of patients was carried out at an endocrinology department in Xi'an, China. Each patient gave roughly 8.4 milliliters of peripheral blood, collected in an EDTA anticoagulant tube. Ficoll Paque Plus density gradient separation was used to isolate PBMCs, and no additional T cell sorting was done. RNA quality was checked with an Agilent 2100 Bioanalyzer and agarose gel, and concentration with a NanoDrop 2000. Libraries were prepared through multiplex PCR. Sequencing used an Illumina HiSeq 4000. TCR beta libraries were built with iRepertoire HTBI primers and Arm-PCR amplification of CDR3 regions. Before sequencing, the PCR products went through gel purification. The source study handled its data this way. A total of some 60 TRBV and under 15 TRBJ segments were identified across samples and were used for gene usage analysis of CDR3 amino acid clonotypes. Filtered high-quality paired reads were merged into contigs using COPE and FqMerger. BLAST was used to align contigs to the IMGT TRBV, TRBD and TRBJ reference genes, and CDR3 was defined following IMGT. Highly expanded clones were defined as clonotypes with a frequency above 0.1%. Shannon entropy was used to measure repertoire diversity, and the Gini coefficient was used to measure V-J evenness. Clonotypes shared by more than one individual were considered public. The public reads were reanalyzed by TCRdb: fastp trimming at Q25, MiXCR alignment, in-frame beta chains only. Rows matching on CDR3 protein sequence are summarized as one entry with the most common DNA and genes. TCRdb's processing, not the authors', yielded these V and J calls. A total of around 450,000 distinct CDR3 sequences appear in this sample, about 22% of them only once. Clones ranked in the top ten supply less than 9% of the sample.

This receptor was taken from a female donor with Graves disease. The chain employs TRBV7-9 and TRBJ2-6; the D gene is perhaps TRBD1 or TRBD2, each of them matching over 5 bases. Sequenced here: peripheral blood mononuclear cells (PBMCs), sampled when the disease was refractory, from a patient treated with antithyroid drugs. The sequence in DNA is TGTGCCAGCAGTCGCCCATCAGGGACCTCTGGGGCCAACGTCCTGACTTTC. This encodes CASSRPSGTSGANVLTF.